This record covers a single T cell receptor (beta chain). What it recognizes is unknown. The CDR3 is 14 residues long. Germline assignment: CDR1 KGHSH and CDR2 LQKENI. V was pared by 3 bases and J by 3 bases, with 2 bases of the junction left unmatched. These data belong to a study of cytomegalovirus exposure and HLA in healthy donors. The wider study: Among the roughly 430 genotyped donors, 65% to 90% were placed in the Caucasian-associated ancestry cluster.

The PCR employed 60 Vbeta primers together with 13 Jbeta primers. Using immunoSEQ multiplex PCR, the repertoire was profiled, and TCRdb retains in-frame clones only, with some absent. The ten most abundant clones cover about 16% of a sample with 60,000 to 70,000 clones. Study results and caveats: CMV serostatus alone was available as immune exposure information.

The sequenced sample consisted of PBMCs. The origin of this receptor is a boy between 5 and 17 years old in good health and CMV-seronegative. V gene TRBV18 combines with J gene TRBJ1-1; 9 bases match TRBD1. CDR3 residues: CASSPGTGHTEAFF. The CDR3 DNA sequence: TGTGCCAGCTCACCGGGGACAGGGCACACTGAAGCTTTCTTT. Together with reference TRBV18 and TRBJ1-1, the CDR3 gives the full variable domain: NAGVMQNPRHLVRRRGQEARLRCSPMKGHSHVYWYRQLPEEGLKFMVYLQKENIIDESGMPKERFSAEFPKEGPSILRIQQVVRGDSAAYFCASSPGTGHTEAFFGQGTRLTVV.